These 24 T cell receptor beta chains share one sample of origin, sequenced in a study of blood T cell repertoires in COVID-19. Method: immunoSEQ multiplex PCR; TCRdb's copy keeps in-frame clones and lacks some. Of over 200,000 clones listed, 75% to 90% are singletons. The specimen was peripheral blood. The origin of the receptors is a human donor in a cohort sampled during active COVID-19.

V gene TRBV9 combines with J gene TRBJ2-7; 8 bases align to TRBD2. The V and J ends lost 3 bases and 7 bases, in that order; junction bases with no gene match: 9. The CDR3 length is 14 residues. The germline V gene encodes CDR1 SGDLS and CDR2 YYNGEE. CDR3 sequence (DNA): TGTGCCAGCAGCGGCGGACTAGCCGCAGGGGAGCAGTACTTC. Translated, it gives CASSGGLAAGEQYF.

A few counts support this clone. The J gene is TRBJ2-2, the V gene TRBV7-9; 9 bases are shared with TRBD1. The CDR3 has 15 amino acids. Germline CDR1 is SEHNR and CDR2 is FQNEAQ (reference sequence). V lost 5 bases and J lost 7; bases outside the gene matches: 8. The CDR3 DNA is TGTGCCAGCAGCGAGACAGGGGGGTCTGTCGGGGAGCTGTTTTTT. It specifies CASSETGGSVGELFF.

The chain has TRBV2 and TRBJ2-3, with 9 bases identical to TRBD1. Germline V gives CDR1 SNHLY, CDR2 FYNNEI. V lost 6 bases, J lost 2 bases, and 6 bases stayed unmatched. The CDR3 contains 15 residues. The CDR3 region is CASRETGGPTDTQYF. Written as DNA, the CDR3 is TGTGCCAGCAGAGAAACAGGGGGCCCCACAGATACGCAGTATTTT.

This clone was seen only a few times. The chain employs TRBV6-2 or TRBV6-3 and TRBJ2-5; 7 bases fit TRBD2. Germline CDR1 MNHEY, CDR2 SVGEGT. This CDR3 is built from 11 residues. V shed 0 bases and J 12 bases; nucleotides not matched to a gene: 1. CDR3 in amino acids: CASSYSGGKYF. The CDR3, as DNA: TGTGCCAGCAGTTACTCGGGGGGGAAGTACTTC.

The V call is TRBV9, the J call TRBJ2-3; a possible D gene is TRBD1 (7 bases). V was clipped by 0 bases and J by 0 bases, with 17 bases between them. The CDR3 consists of 18 residues. The germline CDR1 and CDR2 sequences are SGDLS and YYNGEE. The CDR3 loop is CASSVEGGTVLSTDTQYF. The CDR3 region has the DNA TGTGCCAGCAGCGTAGAGGGCGGGACAGTCCTTAGCACAGATACGCAGTATTTT.

This chain links TRBV6-2 or TRBV6-3 with TRBJ2-7; D is perhaps TRBD1 (5 bases). Trimming took off 2 bases at V and 1 base at J, with 12 bases between the two ends. CDR3 length equals 15 residues. The germline gives CDR1 MNHEY, CDR2 SVGEGT. The CDR3: CASSYGQGRSYEQYF. CDR3 nucleotides: TGTGCCAGCAGTTACGGCCAGGGAAGATCCTACGAGCAGTACTTC.

V gene TRBV3-1 (or the pseudogene TRBV3-2) combines with J gene TRBJ2-5; D is possibly TRBD2 (5 bases). The CDR3 totals 13 residues. Germline lookup yields CDR1 LGHDT and CDR2 YNNKEL (reference sequence). V was shortened by 3 bases and J by 4 bases, with 9 bases between the two germline ends. The CDR3 is CASSHSRGETQYF. In DNA form, the CDR3 reads TGTGCCAGCAGCCATTCTCGGGGAGAGACCCAGTACTTC.

The gene calls are TRBV30 and TRBJ1-4, with no clear D. Trimming shortened V by 3 bases and J by 8 bases, and 16 bases separated the two germline ends. The germline CDR1 and CDR2 sequences are GTSNPN and SVGIG (reference sequence). This CDR3 has 14 amino acids. CDR3 in amino acids: CAWSTHDGWEKLFF. CDR3 DNA: TGTGCCTGGAGCACCCATGACGGGTGGGAAAAACTGTTTTTT.

The chain uses TRBV18 and TRBJ1-2, with 10 bases matching TRBD1. After removal of 3 bases from V and 4 bases from J, the junction contained 5 bases not matched to a gene. CDR1 KGHSH and CDR2 LQKENI come from the germline V gene. This CDR3 region has 15 residues. This CDR3 reads CASSPTGGGGYGYTF. In DNA, the CDR3 is TGTGCCAGCTCACCGACAGGGGGCGGTGGCTATGGCTACACCTTC.

This chain links TRBV30 with TRBJ2-7; TRBD1 agrees at 9 bases. From germline, CDR1 is GTSNPN and CDR2 SVGIG (reference sequence). There are 15 residues in the CDR3. Trimming took 1 base from V and 5 from J; bases not matched to a gene: 9. In DNA form, the CDR3 reads TGTGCCTGGAGTGGGAGGGCGCGACAGGGGGACGAGCAGTACTTC. Encoded protein: CAWSGRARQGDEQYF.

The V and J genes are TRBV11-2 and TRBJ2-3; a weak D match, TRBD2 (6 bases). Germline V gene lookup returns CDR1 SGHAT and CDR2 FQNNGV. V was pared by 3 bases and J by 8 bases, with 6 bases between. There are 11 residues in the CDR3. The CDR3 bases are TGTGCCAGCAGCTTGGGGGGTACGCAGTATTTT. This translates into CASSLGGTQYF.

J is TRBJ2-4 and V is TRBV24-1, with a tentative D call TRBD2 (5 bases). This CDR3 is 16 amino acids long. V dropped 2 bases and J dropped 3 bases, with 13 bases sitting between them. Germline-derived CDR1 and CDR2 are KGHDR and SFDVKD. The CDR3 DNA reads as TGTGCCACCAGTGATTCCGGGAAATTCGGCAAAAACATTCAGTACTTC. It encodes CATSDSGKFGKNIQYF.

The chain combines TRBV5-1 with TRBJ1-4; TRBD1 is a possible D gene (5 bases). CDR3 size: 14 residues. Germline V lookup: CDR1 SGHRS, CDR2 YFSETQ. The germline V and J ends were trimmed by 0 bases and 4 bases, with 7 bases remaining between them. This CDR3 is CASSLDRNNEKLFF. CDR3 DNA: TGCGCCAGCAGCTTGGACAGGAATAATGAAAAACTGTTTTTT.

This clone was seen a handful of times. V gene TRBV19 combines with J gene TRBJ2-2, with D perhaps matching TRBD2 (6 bases). The CDR3 has 19 residues. The germline V gene has CDR1 LNHDA and CDR2 SQIVND (reference sequence). V was pared by 4 bases and J by 3 bases, with 24 bases between. The CDR3 nucleotides read TGTGCCAGTAGTAATACCATCCCTTTAGCGGAGGGTGACACCGGGGAGCTGTTTTTT. Amino acids: CASSNTIPLAEGDTGELFF.

The genes are TRBV2 and TRBJ2-7; 8 positions match TRBD1. The germline gives CDR1 SNHLY, CDR2 FYNNEI. With 4 bases clipped from V and 3 bases from J, the junction kept 8 bases outside the gene matches. The CDR3 consists of 15 residues. The CDR3 DNA reads as TGTGCCAGCAGTGCTCGACAGGGGATGAACTACGAGCAGTACTTC. This translates into CASSARQGMNYEQYF.

The chain links TRBV19 to TRBJ2-6, with 8 bases lining up with TRBD1. With V trimmed by 6 bases and J by 1 base, 5 bases remained unmatched. CDR1 is LNHDA and CDR2 is SQIVND in the germline V gene (reference sequence). This CDR3 spans 16 amino acids. CDR3 in DNA: TGTGCCAGTAGCCTCACAGGGGGATCTGGGGCCAACGTCCTGACTTTC. This encodes CASSLTGGSGANVLTF.

The chain combines TRBV24-1 with TRBJ2-6, with 9 bases lining up with TRBD1. Germline CDR1 reads KGHDR; CDR2 reads SFDVKD. The CDR3 is 16 residues long. V shed 4 bases, J shed 2 bases, and the junction held 2 bases outside the gene matches. The CDR3: CATSEWDRAGANVLTF. The DNA for the CDR3 is TGTGCCACCAGTGAATGGGACAGGGCTGGGGCCAACGTCCTGACTTTC.

With respect to this clone: The same CDR3 also results from other DNA sequences found in this sample. The chain combines TRBV9 with TRBJ1-1; tentative D call: TRBD1 (6 bases). The V gene lost 2 bases and the J gene lost 1 base, with 9 bases spanning the gap. The CDR3 has 14 residues. CDR1 is SGDLS, CDR2 YYNGEE, per germline. The CDR3 DNA follows: TGTGCCAGCAGCGTTGGGGGGGCGAACACTGAAGCTTTCTTT. Amino acid sequence: CASSVGGANTEAFF.

The chain joins TRBV21-1 to TRBJ2-6; TRBD2, the table's D call, was not compared with the DNA. TRBV21-1 is shown as a pseudogene. The CDR3 is 14 residues long. CDR3: CATASGAGANVLTF. The CDR3 DNA follows: TGTGCCACCGCGTCGGGGGCTGGGGCCAACGTCCTGACTTTC.

Note on this clone: The same CDR3 is also encoded by other DNA sequences in this sample. The chain links TRBV19 to TRBJ1-3, with D perhaps TRBD1 (5 bases). Germline V gene lookup returns CDR1 LNHDA and CDR2 SQIVND (reference sequence). Between the trimmed V and J ends, which lost 3 bases and 0 bases, there was a span of 9 bases. This CDR3 has 15 residues. CDR3 loop: CASSIRGFSGNTIYF. Written as DNA, the CDR3 is TGTGCCAGTAGTATTCGGGGGTTCTCTGGAAACACCATATATTTT.

This chain links TRBV6-4 with TRBJ2-2, with D perhaps matching TRBD1 (6 bases). Germline CDR1 MRHNA, CDR2 SNTAGT. Deletions cut 9 bases from V and 6 bases from J, with 17 bases between. The CDR3 runs 14 residues. This CDR3 is CARGSSQGPGELFF. DNA of the CDR3: TGTGCCAGAGGATCCTCACAGGGCCCCGGGGAGCTGTTTTTT.

In this sample, this clone turned up a few times. This chain uses TRBV2 with TRBJ1-1, with D perhaps matching TRBD1 (5 bases). The CDR3 consists of 14 residues. Trimming shortened V by 7 bases and J by 2 bases, and 14 bases separated the two germline ends. CDR1 and CDR2 from the germline V gene are SNHLY and FYNNEI. CDR3 loop: CASTPGGKNTEAFF. As DNA, the CDR3 is TGTGCCAGCACTCCGGGGGGAAAAAACACTGAAGCTTTCTTT.

This clone was seen a single time. The gene calls are TRBV28 and TRBJ2-7; 9 bases fit TRBD1. The germline CDR1 and CDR2 sequences are MDHEN and SYDVKM. After removal of 8 bases from V and 2 bases from J, the junction contained 10 bases not matched to a gene. The CDR3 is 15 residues long. CDR3 sequence reads: CASGLTGGPPYEQYF. The CDR3, as DNA: TGTGCCAGCGGATTGACAGGGGGTCCACCCTACGAGCAGTACTTC.

V and J are TRBV11-2 and TRBJ2-1; 8 bases line up with TRBD2. In germline, CDR1 is SGHAT, CDR2 FQNNGV. V shed 0 bases and J 1 base; nucleotides not matched to a gene: 14. CDR3 length: 20 residues. CDR3 region: CASSLDPRRGRGRSYNEQFF. Here the CDR3 DNA reads TGTGCCAGCAGCTTAGATCCCCGTCGGGGGCGCGGGAGGTCCTACAATGAGCAGTTCTTC.